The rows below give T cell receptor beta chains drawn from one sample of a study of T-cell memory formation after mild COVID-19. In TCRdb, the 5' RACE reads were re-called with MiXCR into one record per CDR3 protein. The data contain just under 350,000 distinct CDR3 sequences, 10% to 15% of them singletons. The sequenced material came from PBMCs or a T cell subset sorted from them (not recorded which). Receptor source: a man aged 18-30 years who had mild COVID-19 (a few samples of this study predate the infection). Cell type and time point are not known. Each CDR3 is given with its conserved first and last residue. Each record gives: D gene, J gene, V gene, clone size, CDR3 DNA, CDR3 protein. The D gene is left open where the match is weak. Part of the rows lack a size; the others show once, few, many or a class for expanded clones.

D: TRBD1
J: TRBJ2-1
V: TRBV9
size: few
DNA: TGTGCCAGCAGCGTAGATGGGACAGGGGGTCGTAGTGAGCAGTTCTTC
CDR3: CASSVDGTGGRSEQFF

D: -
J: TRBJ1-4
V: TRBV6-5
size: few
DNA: TGTGCCAGCAGGAACAGGGTGGGTGAAAAACTGTTTTTT
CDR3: CASRNRVGEKLFF

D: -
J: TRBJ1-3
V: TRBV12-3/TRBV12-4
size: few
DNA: TGTGCCAGTCGGCCGGGGACCTCTGGAAACACCATATATTTT
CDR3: CASRPGTSGNTIYF

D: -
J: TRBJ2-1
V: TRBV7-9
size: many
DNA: TGTGCCAGCAGCGGGCGGGACCACAATGAGCAGTTCTTC
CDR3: CASSGRDHNEQFF

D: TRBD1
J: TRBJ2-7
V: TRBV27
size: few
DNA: TGTGCCAGCAGCTTTTATCAGGGCAGGGGGTACGAGCAGTACTTC
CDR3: CASSFYQGRGYEQYF

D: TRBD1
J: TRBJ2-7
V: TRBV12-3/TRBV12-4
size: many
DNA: TGTGCCAGCAGTTCACAACAGGGGGGTCCCTACGAGCAGTACTTC
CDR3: CASSSQQGGPYEQYF

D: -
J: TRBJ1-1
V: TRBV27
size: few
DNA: TGTGCCAGCAGTCTCCGCTGGGACCTGAACACTGAAGCTTTCTTT
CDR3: CASSLRWDLNTEAFF

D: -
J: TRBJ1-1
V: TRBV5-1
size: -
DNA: TGCGCCAGCAGCTTACAAACAGTCGGCACTGAAGCTTTCTTT
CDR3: CASSLQTVGTEAFF

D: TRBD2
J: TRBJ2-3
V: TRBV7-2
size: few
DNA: TGTGCCAGCAGCTTATATTGGCGGGGGGTGAGCACAGATACGCAGTATTTT
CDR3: CASSLYWRGVSTDTQYF

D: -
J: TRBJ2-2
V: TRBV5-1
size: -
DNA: TGCGCCAGCAGCTTGGATCAGGACACCGGGGAGCTGTTTTTT
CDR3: CASSLDQDTGELFF

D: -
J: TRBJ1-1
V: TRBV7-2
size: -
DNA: TGTGCCAGCAGCTCAGCTCCTTCGACAGGCAACACTGAAGCTTTCTTT
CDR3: CASSSAPSTGNTEAFF

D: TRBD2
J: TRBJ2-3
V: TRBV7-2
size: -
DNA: TGTGCCAGCAGCACTTCCCTAGGGACTAGCGGGGACACTAGCACAGATACGCAGTATTTT
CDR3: CASSTSLGTSGDTSTDTQYF

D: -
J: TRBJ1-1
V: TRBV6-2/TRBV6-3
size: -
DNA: TGTGCCAGCAGCGGGGGTCCGGCCACTGAAGCTTTCTTT
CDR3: CASSGGPATEAFF

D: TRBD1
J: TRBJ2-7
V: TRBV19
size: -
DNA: TGTGCCAGTAGTAGTACCGGGACAGGGAACTACGAGCAGTACTTC
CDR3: CASSSTGTGNYEQYF

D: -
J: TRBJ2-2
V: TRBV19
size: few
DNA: TGTGCCAGTAGTATAAATCAGCTCGGGCAGGAAGAGATGTTTTTT
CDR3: CASSINQLGQEEMFF

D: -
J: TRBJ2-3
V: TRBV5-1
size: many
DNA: TGCGCCAGCAGCTTCTCAGGGACGCTCGGCACAGATACGCAGTATTTT
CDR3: CASSFSGTLGTDTQYF